This TCR beta chain was retrieved from a study of blood T cell repertoires in COVID-19. Study background: The United States, Italy and Spain supplied acute and convalescent COVID-19 samples. T cells, B-cell-depleted T cells, or PBMCs provided the cDNA or gDNA that served as material.

V was pared by 6 bases and J by 1 base, with 12 bases between. Germline V lookup: CDR1 SNHLY, CDR2 FYNNEI. The CDR3 is 14 amino acids. The data were produced by immunoSEQ multiplex PCR, yet TCRdb's version contains in-frame clones alone and is incomplete. The table has about 110,000 clones, almost 80% seen once; the top ten hold 16%. Sequenced input: peripheral blood. This sequence was found in a woman of 80 years or more with active or convalescent COVID-19. The V call is TRBV2, the J call TRBJ1-1, with D possibly being TRBD1 (5 bases). In DNA, the CDR3 is TGTGCCAGCAGAAGACAGACAGAGAACACTGAAGCTTTCTTT. Translated: CASRRQTENTEAFF.